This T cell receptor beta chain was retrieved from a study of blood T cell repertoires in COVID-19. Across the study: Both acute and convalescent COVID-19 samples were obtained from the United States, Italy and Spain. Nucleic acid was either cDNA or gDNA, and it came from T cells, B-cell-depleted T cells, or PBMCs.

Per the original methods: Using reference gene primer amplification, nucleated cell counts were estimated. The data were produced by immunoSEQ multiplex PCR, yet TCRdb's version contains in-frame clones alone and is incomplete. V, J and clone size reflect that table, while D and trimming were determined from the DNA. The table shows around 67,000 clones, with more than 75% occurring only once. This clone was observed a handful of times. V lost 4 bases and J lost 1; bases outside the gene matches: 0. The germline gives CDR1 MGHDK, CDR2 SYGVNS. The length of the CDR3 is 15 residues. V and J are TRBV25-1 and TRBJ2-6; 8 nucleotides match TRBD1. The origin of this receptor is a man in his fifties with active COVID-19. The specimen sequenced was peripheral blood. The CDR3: CASSGQGSGANVLTF. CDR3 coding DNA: TGTGCCAGCAGTGGACAGGGGTCTGGGGCCAACGTCCTGACTTTC.